This TCR beta chain was sequenced for a study of T cells after posttransplantation cyclophosphamide. A remark on this clone: The antigen remains undetermined.

Germline CDR1 reads SSHAT; CDR2 reads FNYEAQ (reference sequence). The CDR3 is made up of 13 amino acids. A marrow graft followed busulfan-fludarabine conditioning, with cyclophosphamide on days +3 and +4. Study-level points and caveats: Skin or GI-infiltrating T cells shared few TRB sequences with blood. Recipient CMV seropositivity and CMV reactivation strongly tracked TRB clonality. Donor-recipient repertoire similarity was low at 1-2 months, rising over year one.

This table comes from immunoSEQ multiplex PCR, and its TCRdb copy is limited to in-frame clones, with some not included. The sample lists roughly 4,600 clones, 72% occurring once. The sequence was collected from a male patient aged 55 to 69 who received an allogeneic stem cell transplant from an unrelated donor, was CMV-positive, and had acute GVHD only. Some T cells may have come from the graft donor. The chain couples TRBV7-7 to TRBJ2-1, with TRBD2 identical over 11 bases. The input for sequencing was PBMCs, taken 362 days after allogeneic stem cell transplant with posttransplant cyclophosphamide. The DNA for the CDR3 is TGTGCTAGCTCTAGCGGGAGGCCCAATGAGCAGTTCTTC. Amino acid sequence: CASSSGRPNEQFF. The variable domain in full, completed from reference TRBV7-7 and TRBJ2-1, reads GAGVSQSPRYKVTKRGQDVTLRCDPISSHATLYWYQQALGQGPEFLTYFNYEAQPDKSGLPSDRFSAERPEGSISTLTIQRTEQRDSAMYRCASSSGRPNEQFFGPGTRLTVL.